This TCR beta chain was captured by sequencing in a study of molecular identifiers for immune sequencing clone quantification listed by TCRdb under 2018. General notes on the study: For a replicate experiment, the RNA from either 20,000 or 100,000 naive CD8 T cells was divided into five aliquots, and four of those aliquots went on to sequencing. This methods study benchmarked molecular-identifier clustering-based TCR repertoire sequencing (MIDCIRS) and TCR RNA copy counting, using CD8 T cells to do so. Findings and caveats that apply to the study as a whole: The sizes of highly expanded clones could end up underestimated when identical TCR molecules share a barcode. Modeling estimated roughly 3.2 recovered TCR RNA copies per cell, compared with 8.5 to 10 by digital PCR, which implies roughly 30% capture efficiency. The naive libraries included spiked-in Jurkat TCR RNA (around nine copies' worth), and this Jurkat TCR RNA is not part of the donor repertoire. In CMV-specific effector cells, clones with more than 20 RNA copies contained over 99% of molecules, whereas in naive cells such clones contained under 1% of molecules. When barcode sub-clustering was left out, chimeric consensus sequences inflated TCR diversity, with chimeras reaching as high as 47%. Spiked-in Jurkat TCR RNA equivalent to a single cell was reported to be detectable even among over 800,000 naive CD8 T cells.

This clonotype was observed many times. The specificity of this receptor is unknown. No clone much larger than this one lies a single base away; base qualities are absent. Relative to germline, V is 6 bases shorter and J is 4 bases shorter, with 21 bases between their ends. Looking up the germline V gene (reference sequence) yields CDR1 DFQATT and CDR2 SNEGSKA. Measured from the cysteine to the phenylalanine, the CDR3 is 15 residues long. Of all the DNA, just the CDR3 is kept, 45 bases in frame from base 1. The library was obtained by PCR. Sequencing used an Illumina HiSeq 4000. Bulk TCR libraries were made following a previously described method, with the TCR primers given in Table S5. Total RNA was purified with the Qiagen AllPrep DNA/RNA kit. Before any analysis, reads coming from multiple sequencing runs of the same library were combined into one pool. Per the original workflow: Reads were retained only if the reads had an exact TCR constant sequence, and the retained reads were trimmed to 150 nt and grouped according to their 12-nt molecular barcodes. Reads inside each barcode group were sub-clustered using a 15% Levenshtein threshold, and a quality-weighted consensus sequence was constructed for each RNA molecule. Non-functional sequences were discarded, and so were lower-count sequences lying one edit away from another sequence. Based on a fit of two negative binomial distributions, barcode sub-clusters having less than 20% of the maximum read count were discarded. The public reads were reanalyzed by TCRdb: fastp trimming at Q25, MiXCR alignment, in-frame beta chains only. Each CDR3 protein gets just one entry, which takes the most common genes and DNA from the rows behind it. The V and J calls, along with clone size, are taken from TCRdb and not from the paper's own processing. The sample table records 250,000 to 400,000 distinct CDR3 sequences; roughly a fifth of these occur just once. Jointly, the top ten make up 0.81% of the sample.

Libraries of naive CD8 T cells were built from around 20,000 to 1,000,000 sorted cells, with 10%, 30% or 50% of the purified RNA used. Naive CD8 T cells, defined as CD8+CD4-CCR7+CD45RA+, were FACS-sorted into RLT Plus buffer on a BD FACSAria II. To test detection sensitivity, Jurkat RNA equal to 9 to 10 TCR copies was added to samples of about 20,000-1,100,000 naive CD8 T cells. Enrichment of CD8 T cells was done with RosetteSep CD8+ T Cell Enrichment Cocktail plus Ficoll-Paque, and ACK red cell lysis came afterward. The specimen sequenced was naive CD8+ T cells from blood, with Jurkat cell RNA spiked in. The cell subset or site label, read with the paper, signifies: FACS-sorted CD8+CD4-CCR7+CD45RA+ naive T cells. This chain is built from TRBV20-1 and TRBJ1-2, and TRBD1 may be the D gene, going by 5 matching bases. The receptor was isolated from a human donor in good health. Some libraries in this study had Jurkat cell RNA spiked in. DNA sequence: TGCAGTGCGAGAAATAACAAGGGGATCCGCTATGGCTACACCTTC. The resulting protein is CSARNNKGIRYGYTF.